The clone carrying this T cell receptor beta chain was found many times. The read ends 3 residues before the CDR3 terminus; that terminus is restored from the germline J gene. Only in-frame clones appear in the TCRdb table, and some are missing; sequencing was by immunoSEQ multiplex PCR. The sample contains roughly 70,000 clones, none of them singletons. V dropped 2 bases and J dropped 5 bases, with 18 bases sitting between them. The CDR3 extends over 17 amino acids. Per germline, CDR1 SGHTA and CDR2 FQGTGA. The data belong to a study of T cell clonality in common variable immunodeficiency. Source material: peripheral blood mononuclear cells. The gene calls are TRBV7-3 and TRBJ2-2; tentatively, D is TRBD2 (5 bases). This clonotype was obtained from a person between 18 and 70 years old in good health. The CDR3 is CASSLAGRGRRTGELFF. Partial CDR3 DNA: TGTGCCAGCAGCTTAGCCGGCCGGGGTAGAAGAACCGGGGAG.